Presented here are 8 T cell receptor beta chains from one specimen sequenced in a study of blood T cell repertoires in COVID-19. Produced via immunoSEQ multiplex PCR; TCRdb's table is partial and in-frame only. Of about 260,000 clones in the sample, about 87% were seen once. Sequenced input: peripheral blood. These receptors came from an older woman with COVID-19, enrolled during active disease.

The chain recombines TRBV5-1 with TRBJ2-3; weak D call: TRBD1 (6 bases). Germline CDR1 is SGHRS and CDR2 is YFSETQ. V lost 0 bases to trimming and J lost 0 bases, with 8 bases between them. The CDR3 extends over 15 amino acids. The CDR3 here is CASSLEGVSTDTQYF. CDR3 coding DNA: TGCGCCAGCAGCTTGGAGGGGGTAAGCACAGATACGCAGTATTTT.

This chain joins TRBV10-3 and TRBJ2-2, with 7 bases identical to TRBD2. CDR1 ENHRY and CDR2 SYGVKD come from the germline V gene. After removal of 0 bases from V and 4 bases from J, the junction contained 8 bases not matched to a gene. The CDR3 is made up of 17 amino acids. The CDR3 DNA reads as TGTGCCATCAGTGAGTCTAGGGCGGGAGTGGTCACCGGGGAGCTGTTTTTT. Its protein is CAISESRAGVVTGELFF.

The chain uses TRBV5-6 and TRBJ2-7; 9 positions match TRBD1. Germline CDR1 is SGHDT and CDR2 is YYEEEE. The CDR3 runs 15 residues. Germline trimming cut 3 bases from V and 3 bases from J; bases unmatched to any gene: 7. The CDR3 here is CASSWGQGGGYEQYF. DNA for the CDR3: TGTGCCAGCAGCTGGGGACAGGGAGGGGGCTACGAGCAGTACTTC.

V gene TRBV2 combines with J gene TRBJ1-5, with 7 bases aligning to TRBD1. The trim removed 6 bases at V and 1 base at J, leaving 12 bases unmatched. Germline CDR1 reads SNHLY; CDR2 reads FYNNEI. This CDR3 comprises 17 residues. For the CDR3, the DNA is TGTGCCAGCAGCGTAAGGAGACAGGGAAGAAGCAATCAGCCCCAGCATTTT. Protein sequence: CASSVRRQGRSNQPQHF.

The rearrangement links TRBV4-3 to TRBJ2-3; TRBD1 is a possible D gene (7 bases). Germline CDR1 is LGHNA and CDR2 is YSLEER. The length of the CDR3 is 16 residues. V was trimmed by 0 bases and J by 5 bases, leaving 15 bases between them. The DNA of the CDR3 is TGCGCCAGCAGCCAAGAAGCAGGGGGGTTTGGAGATACGCAGTATTTT. This encodes CASSQEAGGFGDTQYF.

This sequence joins TRBV6-2 or TRBV6-3 and TRBJ1-3, with D unresolved. This CDR3 comprises 12 residues. CDR1 is MNHEY, CDR2 SVGEGT, per germline. The V gene lost 5 bases and the J gene lost 3 bases, with 5 bases spanning the gap. The CDR3 coding sequence is TGTGCCAGCAGTCAGAATGGAAACACCATATATTTT. It specifies CASSQNGNTIYF.

The V call is TRBV9, the J call TRBJ1-2, with D maybe TRBD1 (5 bases). The CDR3 spans 15 residues. Trimming took 1 base from V and 4 from J, leaving 14 bases between them. Germline CDR1 and CDR2: SGDLS and YYNGEE. The CDR3 reads CASSVSSRRAYGYTF. The CDR3 DNA sequence: TGTGCCAGCAGCGTATCGTCCCGCAGGGCCTATGGCTACACCTTC. Supplemented by reference TRBV9 and TRBJ1-2, the full variable domain reads DSGVTQTPKHLITATGQRVTLRCSPRSGDLSVYWYQQSLDQGLQFLIQYYNGEERAKGNILERFSAQQFPDLHSELNLSSLELGDSALYFCASSVSSRRAYGYTFGSGTRLTVV.

This clone was detected only a few times. The chain is built from TRBV5-4 and TRBJ1-4; D is undetermined. This CDR3 has 14 amino acids. Germline V lookup: CDR1 SGHNT, CDR2 YYREEE (reference sequence). With 5 bases removed from V and 2 bases from J, the gap between germline ends came to 10 bases. The DNA of the CDR3 is TGTGCCAGCAGTCTCCGAAGCACTAATGAAAAACTGTTTTTT. Its protein product is CASSLRSTNEKLFF.